The clone carrying this T cell receptor (beta chain) has a handful of counts. Its matching antigen is unknown. In TCRdb, the 5' RACE reads were re-called with MiXCR into one record per CDR3 protein. The sample records approximately 350,000 distinct CDR3 sequences, approximately 13% being singletons. This record comes from a study of identical twins. Study results and limitations: Whereas memory repertoires showed no such difference, abundant cord blood beta clonotypes carried fewer insertions.

The CDR3 sequence is 14 residues long. V gave up 2 bases and J gave up 9 bases, with 11 bases separating them. Another study also made use of these data, one on yellow fever vaccine responses in identical twins.

The source of this sequence is a woman aged 18 to 35 in good health. This chain connects TRBV12-3 or TRBV12-4 to TRBJ1-6; D is unresolved. Sequenced sample: CD8+ T cells sorted from blood. In DNA, the CDR3 is TGTGCCAGCAGTTTAAACAGCCCAATTTCACCCCTCCACTTT. As protein: CASSLNSPISPLHF.